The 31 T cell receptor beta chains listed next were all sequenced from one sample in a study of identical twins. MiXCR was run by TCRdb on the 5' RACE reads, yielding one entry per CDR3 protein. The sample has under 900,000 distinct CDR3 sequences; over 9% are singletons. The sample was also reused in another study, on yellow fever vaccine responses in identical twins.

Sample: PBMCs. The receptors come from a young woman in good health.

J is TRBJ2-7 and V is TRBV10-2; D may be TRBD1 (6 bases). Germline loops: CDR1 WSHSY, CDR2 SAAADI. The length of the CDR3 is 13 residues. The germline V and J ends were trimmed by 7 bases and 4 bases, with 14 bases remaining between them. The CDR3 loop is CASTISGEYEQYF. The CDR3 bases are TGCGCCAGCACCATTTCAGGGGAGTACGAGCAGTACTTC.

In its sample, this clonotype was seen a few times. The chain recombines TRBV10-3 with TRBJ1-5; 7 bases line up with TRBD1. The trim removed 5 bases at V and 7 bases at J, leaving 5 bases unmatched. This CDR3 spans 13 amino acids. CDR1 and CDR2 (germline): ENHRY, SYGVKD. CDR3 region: CAISRGPGQPQHF. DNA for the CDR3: TGTGCCATCAGTAGGGGGCCGGGGCAGCCCCAGCATTTT.

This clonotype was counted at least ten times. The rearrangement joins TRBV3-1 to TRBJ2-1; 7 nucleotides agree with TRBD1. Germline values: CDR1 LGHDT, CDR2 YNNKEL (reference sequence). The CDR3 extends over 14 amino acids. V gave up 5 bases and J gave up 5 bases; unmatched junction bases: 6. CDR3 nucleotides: TGTGCCAGCAGCAGGACAGGCGCGAACAATGAGCAGTTCTTC. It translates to CASSRTGANNEQFF.

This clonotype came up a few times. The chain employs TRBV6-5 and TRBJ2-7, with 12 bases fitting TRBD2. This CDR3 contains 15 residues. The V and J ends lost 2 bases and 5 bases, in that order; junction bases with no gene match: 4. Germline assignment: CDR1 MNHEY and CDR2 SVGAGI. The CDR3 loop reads CASSYMTSGRHEQYF. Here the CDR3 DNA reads TGTGCCAGCAGTTACATGACTAGCGGGAGACACGAGCAGTACTTC.

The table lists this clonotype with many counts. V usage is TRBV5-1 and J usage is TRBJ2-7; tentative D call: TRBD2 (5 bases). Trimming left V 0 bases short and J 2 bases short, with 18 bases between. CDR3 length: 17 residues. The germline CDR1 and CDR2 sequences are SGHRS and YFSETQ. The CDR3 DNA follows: TGCGCCAGCAGCTTGGCCGGATCTCGGGGTAAAACCTACGAGCAGTACGTC. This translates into CASSLAGSRGKTYEQYV.

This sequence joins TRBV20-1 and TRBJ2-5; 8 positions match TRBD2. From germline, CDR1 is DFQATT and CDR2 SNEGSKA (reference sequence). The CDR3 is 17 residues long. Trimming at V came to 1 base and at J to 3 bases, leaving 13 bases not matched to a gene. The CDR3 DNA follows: TGCAGTGCTAGAGGGGTGGGCGGGGGGACCCTAGAAGAGACCCAGTACTTC. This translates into CSARGVGGGTLEETQYF.

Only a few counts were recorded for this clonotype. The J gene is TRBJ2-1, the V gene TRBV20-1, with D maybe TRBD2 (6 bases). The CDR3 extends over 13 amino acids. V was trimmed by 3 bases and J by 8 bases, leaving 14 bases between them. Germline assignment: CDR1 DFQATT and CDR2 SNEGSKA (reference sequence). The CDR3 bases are TGCAGTGCTAGCGGGAGTACCATCGATGAGCAGTTCTTC. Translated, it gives CSASGSTIDEQFF.

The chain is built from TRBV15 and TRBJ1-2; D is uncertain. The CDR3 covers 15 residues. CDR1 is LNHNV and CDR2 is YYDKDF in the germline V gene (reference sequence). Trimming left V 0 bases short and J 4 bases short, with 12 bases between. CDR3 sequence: CATSREIGSTYGYTF. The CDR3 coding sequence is TGTGCCACCAGCAGAGAAATCGGCAGTACCTATGGCTACACCTTC.

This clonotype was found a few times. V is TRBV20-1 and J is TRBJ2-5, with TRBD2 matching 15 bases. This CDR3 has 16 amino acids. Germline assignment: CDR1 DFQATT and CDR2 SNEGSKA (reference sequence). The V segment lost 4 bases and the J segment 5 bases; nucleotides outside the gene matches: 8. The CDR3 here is CSAIGTSGGPWETQYF. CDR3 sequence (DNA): TGCAGTGCTATTGGGACTAGCGGGGGGCCCTGGGAGACCCAGTACTTC.

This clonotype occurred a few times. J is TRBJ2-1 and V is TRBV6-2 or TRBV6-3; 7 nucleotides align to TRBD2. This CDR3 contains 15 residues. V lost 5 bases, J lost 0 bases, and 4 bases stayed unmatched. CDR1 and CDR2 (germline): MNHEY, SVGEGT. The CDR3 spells CASSILASSYNEQFF. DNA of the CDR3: TGTGCCAGCAGTATACTAGCGAGCTCCTACAATGAGCAGTTCTTC.

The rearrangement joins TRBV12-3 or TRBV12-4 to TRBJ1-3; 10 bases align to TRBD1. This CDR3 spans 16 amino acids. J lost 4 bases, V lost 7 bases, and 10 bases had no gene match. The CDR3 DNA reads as TGTGCCAGCACTCACACGGGACAGGGGATCGGAAACACCATATATTTT. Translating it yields CASTHTGQGIGNTIYF.

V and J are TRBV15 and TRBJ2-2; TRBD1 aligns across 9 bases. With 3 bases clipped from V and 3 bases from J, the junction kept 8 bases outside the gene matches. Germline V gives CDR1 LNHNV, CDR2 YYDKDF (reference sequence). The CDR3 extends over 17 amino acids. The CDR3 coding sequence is TGTGCCACCAGCAGGGATCCGGGACAGGGATACACCGGGGAGCTGTTTTTT. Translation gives CATSRDPGQGYTGELFF.

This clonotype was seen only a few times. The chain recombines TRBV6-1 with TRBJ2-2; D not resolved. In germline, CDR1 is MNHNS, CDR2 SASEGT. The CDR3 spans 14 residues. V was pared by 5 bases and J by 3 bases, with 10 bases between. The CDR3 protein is CASSQGWDTGELFF. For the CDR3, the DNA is TGTGCCAGCAGTCAAGGGTGGGACACCGGGGAGCTGTTTTTT.

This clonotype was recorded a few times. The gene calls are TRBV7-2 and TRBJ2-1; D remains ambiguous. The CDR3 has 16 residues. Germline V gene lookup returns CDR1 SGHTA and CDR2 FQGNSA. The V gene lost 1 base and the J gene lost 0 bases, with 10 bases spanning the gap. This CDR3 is CASSLGITVSYNEQFF. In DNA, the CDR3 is TGTGCCAGCAGCTTAGGGATCACAGTCTCCTACAATGAGCAGTTCTTC.

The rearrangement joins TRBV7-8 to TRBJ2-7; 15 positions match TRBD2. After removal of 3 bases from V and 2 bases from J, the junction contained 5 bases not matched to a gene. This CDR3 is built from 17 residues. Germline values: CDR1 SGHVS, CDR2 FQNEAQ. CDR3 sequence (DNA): TGTGCCAGCAGCTTGGGACTAGCGGGAGGCCCCACCTACGAGCAGTACTTC. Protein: CASSLGLAGGPTYEQYF.

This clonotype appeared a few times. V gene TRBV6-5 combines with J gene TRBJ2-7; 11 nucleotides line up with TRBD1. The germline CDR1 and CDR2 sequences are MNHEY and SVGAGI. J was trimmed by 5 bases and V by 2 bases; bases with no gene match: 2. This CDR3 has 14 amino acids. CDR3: CASSYGTGGHEQYF. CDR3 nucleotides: TGTGCCAGCAGTTACGGGACAGGGGGGCACGAGCAGTACTTC.

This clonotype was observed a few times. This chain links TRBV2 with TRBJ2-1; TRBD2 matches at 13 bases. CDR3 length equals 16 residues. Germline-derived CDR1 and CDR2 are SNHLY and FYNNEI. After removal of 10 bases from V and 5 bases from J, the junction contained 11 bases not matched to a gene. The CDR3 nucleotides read TGTGCCACCCGGACTAGCGGGAGACGATACCACAATGAGCAGTTCTTC. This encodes CATRTSGRRYHNEQFF.

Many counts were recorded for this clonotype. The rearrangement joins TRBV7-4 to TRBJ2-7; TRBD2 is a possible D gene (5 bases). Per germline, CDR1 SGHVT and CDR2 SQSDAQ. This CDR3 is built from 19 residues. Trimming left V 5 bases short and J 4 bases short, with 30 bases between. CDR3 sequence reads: CASSPRGGPPCRFDYEQYF. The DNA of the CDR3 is TGTGCCAGCAGCCCCCGTGGAGGCCCACCGTGTCGTTTTGATTACGAGCAGTACTTC.

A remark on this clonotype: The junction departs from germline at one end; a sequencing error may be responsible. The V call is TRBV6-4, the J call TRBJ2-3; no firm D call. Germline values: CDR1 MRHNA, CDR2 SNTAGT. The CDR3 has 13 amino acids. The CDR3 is CASSGVSTDTQCF. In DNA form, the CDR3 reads TGTGCCAGCAGTGGAGTATCCACAGATACGCAGTGTTTT.

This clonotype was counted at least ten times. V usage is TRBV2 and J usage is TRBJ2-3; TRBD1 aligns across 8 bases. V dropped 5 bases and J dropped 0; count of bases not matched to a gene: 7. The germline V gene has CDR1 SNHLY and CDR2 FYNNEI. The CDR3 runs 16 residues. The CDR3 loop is CASSPGQVLSTDTQYF. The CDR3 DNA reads TGTGCCAGCAGTCCGGGACAGGTCCTTAGCACAGATACGCAGTATTTT. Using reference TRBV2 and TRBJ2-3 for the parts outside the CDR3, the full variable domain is EPEVTQTPSHQVTQMGQEVILRCVPISNHLYFYWYRQILGQKVEFLVSFYNNEISEKSEIFDDQFSVERPDGSNFTLKIRSTKLEDSAMYFCASSPGQVLSTDTQYFGPGTRLTVL.

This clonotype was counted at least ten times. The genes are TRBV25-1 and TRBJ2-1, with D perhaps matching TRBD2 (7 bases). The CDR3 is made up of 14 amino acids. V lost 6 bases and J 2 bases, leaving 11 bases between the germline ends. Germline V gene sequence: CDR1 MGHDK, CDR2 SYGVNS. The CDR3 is CASRRGGTYNEQFF. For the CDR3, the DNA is TGTGCCAGCAGGAGGGGGGGGACCTACAATGAGCAGTTCTTC.

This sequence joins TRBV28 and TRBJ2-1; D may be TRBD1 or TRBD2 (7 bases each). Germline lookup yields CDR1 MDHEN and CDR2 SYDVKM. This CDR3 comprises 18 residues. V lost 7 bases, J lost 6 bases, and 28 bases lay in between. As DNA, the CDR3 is TGTGCCAGCATCAAACCAGGGGGGGCACCAGCGGGACCCAATGAGCAGTTCTTC. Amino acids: CASIKPGGAPAGPNEQFF. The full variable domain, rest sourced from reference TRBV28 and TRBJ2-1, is DVKVTQSSRYLVKRTGEKVFLECVQDMDHENMFWYRQDPGLGLRLIYFSYDVKMKEKGDIPEGYSVSREKKERFSLILESASTNQTSMYLCASIKPGGAPAGPNEQFFGPGTRLTVL.

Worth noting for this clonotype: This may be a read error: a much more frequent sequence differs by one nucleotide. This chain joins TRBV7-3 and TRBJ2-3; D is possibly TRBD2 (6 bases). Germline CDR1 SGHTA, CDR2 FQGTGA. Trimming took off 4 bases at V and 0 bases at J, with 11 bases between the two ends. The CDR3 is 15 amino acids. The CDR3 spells CASSSGLISTDTQYF. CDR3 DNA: TGTGCCAGCAGCTCGGGACTGATTAGCACAGATACGCAGTATTTT.

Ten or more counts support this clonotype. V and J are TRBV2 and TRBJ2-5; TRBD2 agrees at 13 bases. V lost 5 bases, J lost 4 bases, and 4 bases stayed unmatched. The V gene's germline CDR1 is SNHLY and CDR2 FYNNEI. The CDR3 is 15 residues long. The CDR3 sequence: CASSRTSGSGETQYF. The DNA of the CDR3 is TGTGCCAGCAGTCGGACTAGCGGGAGTGGAGAGACCCAGTACTTC.

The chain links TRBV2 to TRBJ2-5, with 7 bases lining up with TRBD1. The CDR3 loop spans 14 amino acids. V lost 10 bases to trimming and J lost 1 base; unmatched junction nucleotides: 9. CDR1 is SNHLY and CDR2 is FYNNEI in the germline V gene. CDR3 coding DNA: TGTGCCACCAGATCAGGGACAGTCCAAGAGACCCAGTACTTC. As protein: CATRSGTVQETQYF.

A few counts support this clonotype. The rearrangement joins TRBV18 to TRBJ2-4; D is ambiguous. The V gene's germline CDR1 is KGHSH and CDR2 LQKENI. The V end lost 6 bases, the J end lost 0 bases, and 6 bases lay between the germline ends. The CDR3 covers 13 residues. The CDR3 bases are TGTGCCAGCTCGAGCGCAGCCAAAAACATTCAGTACTTC. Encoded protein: CASSSAAKNIQYF.

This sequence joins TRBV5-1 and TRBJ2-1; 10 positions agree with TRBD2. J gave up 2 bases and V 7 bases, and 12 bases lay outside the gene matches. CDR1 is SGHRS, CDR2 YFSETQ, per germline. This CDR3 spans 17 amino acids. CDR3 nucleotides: TGCGCCAGCCAAAGCGGGGGGGCCGCTCAGCCCTACAATGAGCAGTTCTTC. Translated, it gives CASQSGGAAQPYNEQFF.

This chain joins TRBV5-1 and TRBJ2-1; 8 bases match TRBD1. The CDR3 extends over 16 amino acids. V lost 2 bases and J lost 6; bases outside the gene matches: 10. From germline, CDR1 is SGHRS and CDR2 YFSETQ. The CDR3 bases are TGCGCCAGCAGCTTACCCGGGACAGGAATTATCAATGAGCAGTTCTTC. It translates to CASSLPGTGIINEQFF.

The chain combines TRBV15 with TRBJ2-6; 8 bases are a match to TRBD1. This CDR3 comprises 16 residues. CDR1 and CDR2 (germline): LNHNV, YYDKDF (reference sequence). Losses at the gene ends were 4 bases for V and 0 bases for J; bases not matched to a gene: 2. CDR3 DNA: TGTGCCACCAGCATTGACAGGGGCTCTGGGGCCAACGTCCTGACTTTC. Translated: CATSIDRGSGANVLTF.

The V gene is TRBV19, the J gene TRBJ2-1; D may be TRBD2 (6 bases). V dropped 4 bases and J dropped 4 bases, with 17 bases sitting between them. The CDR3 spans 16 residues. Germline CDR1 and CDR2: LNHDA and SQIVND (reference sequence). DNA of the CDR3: TGTGCCAGTAGTACCCTCTTTAGCGGAGCATACAATGAGCAGTTCTTC. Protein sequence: CASSTLFSGAYNEQFF.

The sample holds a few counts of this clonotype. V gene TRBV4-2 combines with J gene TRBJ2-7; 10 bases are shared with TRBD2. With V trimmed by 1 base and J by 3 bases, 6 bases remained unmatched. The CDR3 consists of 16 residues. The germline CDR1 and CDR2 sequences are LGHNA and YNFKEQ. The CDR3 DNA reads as TGTGCCAGCAGCCAAGTATTAACTAGCGGGAACTACGAGCAGTACTTC. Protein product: CASSQVLTSGNYEQYF.